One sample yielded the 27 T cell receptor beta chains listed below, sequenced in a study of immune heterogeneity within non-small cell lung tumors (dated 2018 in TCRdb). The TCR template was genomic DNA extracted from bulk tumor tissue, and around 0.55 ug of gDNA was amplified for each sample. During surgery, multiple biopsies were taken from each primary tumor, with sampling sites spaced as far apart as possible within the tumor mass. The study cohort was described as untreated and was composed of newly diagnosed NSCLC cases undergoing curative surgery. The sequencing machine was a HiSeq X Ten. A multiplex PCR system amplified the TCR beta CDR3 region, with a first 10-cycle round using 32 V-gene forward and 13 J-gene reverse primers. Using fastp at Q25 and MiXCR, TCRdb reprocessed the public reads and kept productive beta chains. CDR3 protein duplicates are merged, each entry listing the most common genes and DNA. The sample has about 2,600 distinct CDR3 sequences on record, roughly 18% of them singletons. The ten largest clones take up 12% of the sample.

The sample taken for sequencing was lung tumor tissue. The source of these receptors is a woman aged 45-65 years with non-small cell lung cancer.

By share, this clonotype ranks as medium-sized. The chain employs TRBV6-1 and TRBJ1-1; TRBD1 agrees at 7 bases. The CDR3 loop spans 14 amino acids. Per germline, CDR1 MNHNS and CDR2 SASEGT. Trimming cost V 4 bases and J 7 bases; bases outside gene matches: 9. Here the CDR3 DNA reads TGTGCCAGCAGTGTATCCGGACAGGTGGTTGAAGCTTTCTTT. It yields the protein CASSVSGQVVEAFF.

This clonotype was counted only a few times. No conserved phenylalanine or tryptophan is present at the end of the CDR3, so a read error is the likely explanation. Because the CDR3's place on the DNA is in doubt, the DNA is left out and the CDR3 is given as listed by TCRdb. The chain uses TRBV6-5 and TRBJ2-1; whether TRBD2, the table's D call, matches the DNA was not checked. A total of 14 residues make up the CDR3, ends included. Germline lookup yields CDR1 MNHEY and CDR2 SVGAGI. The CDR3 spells CASSYDVAGTSFLV.

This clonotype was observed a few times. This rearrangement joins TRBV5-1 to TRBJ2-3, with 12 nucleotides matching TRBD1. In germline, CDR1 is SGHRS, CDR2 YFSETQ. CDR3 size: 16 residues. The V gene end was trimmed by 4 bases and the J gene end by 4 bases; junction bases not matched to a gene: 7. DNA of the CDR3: TGCGCCAGCAGCGGGGGGACAGGGGGCTTGGCAGATACGCAGTATTTT. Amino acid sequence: CASSGGTGGLADTQYF.

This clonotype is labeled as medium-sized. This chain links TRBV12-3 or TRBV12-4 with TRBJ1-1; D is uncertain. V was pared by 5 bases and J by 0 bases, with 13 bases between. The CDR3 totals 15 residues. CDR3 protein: CASSGLRVMNTEAFF. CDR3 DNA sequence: TGTGCCAGCAGTGGACTCCGGGTGATGAACACTGAAGCTTTCTTT.

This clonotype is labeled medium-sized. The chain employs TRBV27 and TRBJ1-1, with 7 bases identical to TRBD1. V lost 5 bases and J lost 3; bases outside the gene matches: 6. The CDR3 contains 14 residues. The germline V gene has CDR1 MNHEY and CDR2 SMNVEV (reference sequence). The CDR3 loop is CASSTDRRHTEAFF. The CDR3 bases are TGTGCCAGCAGTACGGACAGGAGGCACACTGAAGCTTTCTTT.

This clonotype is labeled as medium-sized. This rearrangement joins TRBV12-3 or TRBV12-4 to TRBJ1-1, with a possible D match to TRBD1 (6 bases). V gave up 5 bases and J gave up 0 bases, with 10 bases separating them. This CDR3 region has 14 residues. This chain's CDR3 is CASSPGTLNTEAFF. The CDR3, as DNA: TGTGCCAGCAGTCCCGGGACACTGAACACTGAAGCTTTCTTT.

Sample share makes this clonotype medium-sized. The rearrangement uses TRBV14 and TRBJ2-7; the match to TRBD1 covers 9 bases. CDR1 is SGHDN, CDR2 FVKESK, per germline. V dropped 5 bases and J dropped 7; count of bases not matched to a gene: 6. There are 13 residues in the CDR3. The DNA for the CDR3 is TGTGCCAGCAGCTGGACAGGGGTCCGGGAGCAGTACTTC. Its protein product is CASSWTGVREQYF.

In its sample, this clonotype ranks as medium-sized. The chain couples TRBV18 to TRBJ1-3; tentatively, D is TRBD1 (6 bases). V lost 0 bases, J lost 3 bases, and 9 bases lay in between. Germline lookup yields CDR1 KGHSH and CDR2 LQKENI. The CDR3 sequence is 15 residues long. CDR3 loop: CASSPPGTIGNTIYF. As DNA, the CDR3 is TGTGCCAGCTCACCACCCGGGACAATTGGAAACACCATATATTTT.

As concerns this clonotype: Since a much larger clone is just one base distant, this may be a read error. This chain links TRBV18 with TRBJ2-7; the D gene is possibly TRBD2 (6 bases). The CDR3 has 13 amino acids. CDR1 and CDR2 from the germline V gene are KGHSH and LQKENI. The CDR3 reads CANSPQEGSEQYF. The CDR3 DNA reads TGTGCCAACTCACCACAGGAGGGAAGCGAGCAGTACTTC.

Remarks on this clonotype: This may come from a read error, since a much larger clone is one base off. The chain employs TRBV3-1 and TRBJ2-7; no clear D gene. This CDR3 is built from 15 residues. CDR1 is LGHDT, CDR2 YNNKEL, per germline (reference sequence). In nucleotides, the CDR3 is TGTGCCAGCAGCCACCCCGTATTTAACTCCCACGAGCAGTACTTC. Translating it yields CASSHPVFNSHEQYF.

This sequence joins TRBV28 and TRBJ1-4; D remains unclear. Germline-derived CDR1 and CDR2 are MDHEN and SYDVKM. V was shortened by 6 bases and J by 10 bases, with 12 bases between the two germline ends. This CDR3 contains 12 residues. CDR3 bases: TGTGCCAGCAGCCCCCCCCGGGTAAAACTGTTTTTT. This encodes CASSPPRVKLFF. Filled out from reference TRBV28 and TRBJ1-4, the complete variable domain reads DVKVTQSSRYLVKRTGEKVFLECVQDMDHENMFWYRQDPGLGLRLIYFSYDVKMKEKGDIPEGYSVSREKKERFSLILESASTNQTSMYLCASSPPRVKLFFGSGTQLSVL.

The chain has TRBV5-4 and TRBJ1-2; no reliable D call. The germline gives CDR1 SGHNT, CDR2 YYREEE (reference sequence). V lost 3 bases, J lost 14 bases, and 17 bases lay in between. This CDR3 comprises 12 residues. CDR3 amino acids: CASSSGKGKPTF. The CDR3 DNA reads TGTGCCAGCAGCTCGGGAAAGGGCAAGCCAACCTTC.

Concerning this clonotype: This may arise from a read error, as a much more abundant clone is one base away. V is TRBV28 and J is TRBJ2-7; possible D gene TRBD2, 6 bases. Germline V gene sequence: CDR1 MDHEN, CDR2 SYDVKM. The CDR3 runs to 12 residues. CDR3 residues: CVSSRVADEQYF. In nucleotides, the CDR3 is TGTGTCAGCAGCAGAGTAGCGGACGAGCAGTACTTC. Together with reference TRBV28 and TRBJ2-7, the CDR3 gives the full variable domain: DVKVTQSSRYLVKRTGEKVFLECVQDMDHENMFWYRQDPGLGLRLIYFSYDVKMKEKGDIPEGYSVSREKKERFSLILESASTNQTSMYLCVSSRVADEQYFGPGTRLTVT.

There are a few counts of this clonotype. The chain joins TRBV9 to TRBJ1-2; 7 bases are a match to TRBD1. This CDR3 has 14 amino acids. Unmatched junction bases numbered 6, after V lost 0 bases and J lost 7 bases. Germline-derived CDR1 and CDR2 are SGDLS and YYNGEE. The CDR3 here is CASSVGQGIAGYTF. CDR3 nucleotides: TGTGCCAGCAGCGTAGGACAGGGAATCGCTGGCTACACCTTC.

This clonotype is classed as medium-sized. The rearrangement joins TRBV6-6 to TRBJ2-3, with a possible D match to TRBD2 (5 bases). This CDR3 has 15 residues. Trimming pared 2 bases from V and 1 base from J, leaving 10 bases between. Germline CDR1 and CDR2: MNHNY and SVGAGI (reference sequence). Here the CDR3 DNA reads TGTGCCAGCAGTTACCCTGACGGGGGCACAGATACGCAGTATTTT. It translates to CASSYPDGGTDTQYF.

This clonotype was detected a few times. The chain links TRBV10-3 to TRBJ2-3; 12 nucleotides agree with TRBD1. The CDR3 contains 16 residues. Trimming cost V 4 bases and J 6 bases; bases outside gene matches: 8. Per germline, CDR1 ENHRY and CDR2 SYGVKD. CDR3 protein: CAISVGDRGLTDTQYF. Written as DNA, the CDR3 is TGTGCCATCAGTGTTGGGGACAGGGGGCTTACCGATACGCAGTATTTT.

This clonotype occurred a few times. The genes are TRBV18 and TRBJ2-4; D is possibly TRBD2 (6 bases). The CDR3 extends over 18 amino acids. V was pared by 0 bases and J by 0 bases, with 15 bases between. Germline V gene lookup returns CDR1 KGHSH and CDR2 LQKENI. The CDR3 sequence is CASSPPGLGGIAKNIQYF. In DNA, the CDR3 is TGTGCCAGCTCACCACCGGGTCTCGGGGGAATAGCCAAAAACATTCAGTACTTC.

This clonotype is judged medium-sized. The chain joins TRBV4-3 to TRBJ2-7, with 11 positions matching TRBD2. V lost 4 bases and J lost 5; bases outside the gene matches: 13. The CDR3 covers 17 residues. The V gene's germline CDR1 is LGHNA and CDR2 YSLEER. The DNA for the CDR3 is TGCGCCAGCAGCCCTGGGGTAGCGGGAGGGCTTGTTAACGAGCAGTACTTC. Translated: CASSPGVAGGLVNEQYF.

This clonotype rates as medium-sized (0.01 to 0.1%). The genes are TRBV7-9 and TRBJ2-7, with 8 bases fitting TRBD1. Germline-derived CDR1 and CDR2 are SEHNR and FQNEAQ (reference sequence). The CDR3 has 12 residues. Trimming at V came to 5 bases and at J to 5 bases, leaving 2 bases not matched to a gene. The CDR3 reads CASSLTGDEQYF. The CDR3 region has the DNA TGTGCCAGCAGCCTGACAGGGGACGAGCAGTACTTC.

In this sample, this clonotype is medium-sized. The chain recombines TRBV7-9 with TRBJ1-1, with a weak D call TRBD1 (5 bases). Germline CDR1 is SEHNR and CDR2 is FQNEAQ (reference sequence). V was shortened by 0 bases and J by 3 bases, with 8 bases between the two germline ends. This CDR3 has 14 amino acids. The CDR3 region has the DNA TGTGCCAGCAGCTTAGCGACAGTTTACACTGAAGCTTTCTTT. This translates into CASSLATVYTEAFF.

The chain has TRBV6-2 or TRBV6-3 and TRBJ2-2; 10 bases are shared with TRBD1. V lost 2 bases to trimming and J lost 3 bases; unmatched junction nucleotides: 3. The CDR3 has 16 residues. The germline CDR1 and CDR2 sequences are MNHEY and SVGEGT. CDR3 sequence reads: CASSYPDRGDTGELFF. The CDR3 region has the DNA TGTGCCAGCAGTTACCCGGACAGGGGGGACACCGGGGAGCTGTTTTTT.

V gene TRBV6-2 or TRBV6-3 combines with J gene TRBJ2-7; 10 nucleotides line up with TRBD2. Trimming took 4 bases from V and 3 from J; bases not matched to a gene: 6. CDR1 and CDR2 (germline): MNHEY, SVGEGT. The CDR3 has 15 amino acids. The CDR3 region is CASSSSWTSGYEQYF. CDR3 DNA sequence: TGTGCCAGCAGTTCAAGTTGGACTAGCGGCTACGAGCAGTACTTC.

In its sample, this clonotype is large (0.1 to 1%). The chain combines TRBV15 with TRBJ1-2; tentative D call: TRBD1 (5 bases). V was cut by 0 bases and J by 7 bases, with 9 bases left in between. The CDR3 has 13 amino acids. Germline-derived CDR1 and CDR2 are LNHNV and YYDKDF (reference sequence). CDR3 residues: CATSRDPGFGYTF. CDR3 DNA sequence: TGTGCCACCAGCAGAGATCCAGGGTTTGGCTACACCTTC. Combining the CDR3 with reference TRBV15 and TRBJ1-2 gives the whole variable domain DAMVIQNPRYQVTQFGKPVTLSCSQTLNHNVMYWYQQKSSQAPKLLFHYYDKDFNNEADTPDNFQSRRPNTSFCFLDIRSPGLGDTAMYLCATSRDPGFGYTFGSGTRLTVV.

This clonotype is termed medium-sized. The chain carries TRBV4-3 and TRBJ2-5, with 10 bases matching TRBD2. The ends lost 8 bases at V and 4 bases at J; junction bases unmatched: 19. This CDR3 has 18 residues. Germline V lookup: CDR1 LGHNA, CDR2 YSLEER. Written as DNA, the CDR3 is TGCGCCAGCTCACCTGGACTAGCGGACTTAAAGGGTCGAGAGACCCAGTACTTC. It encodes CASSPGLADLKGRETQYF.

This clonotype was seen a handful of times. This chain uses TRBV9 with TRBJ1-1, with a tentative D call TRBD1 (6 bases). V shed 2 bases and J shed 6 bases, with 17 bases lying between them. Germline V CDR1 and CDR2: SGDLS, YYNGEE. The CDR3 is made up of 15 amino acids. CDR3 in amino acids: CASSVITGTSPEAFF. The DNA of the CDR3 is TGTGCCAGCAGCGTCATAACAGGGACGTCCCCTGAAGCTTTCTTT.

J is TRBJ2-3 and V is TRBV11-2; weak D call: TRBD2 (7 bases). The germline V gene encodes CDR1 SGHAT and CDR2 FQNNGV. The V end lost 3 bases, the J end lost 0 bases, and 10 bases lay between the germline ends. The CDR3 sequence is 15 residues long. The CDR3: CASSFGGPSTDTQYF. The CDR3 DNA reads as TGTGCCAGCAGCTTCGGGGGGCCAAGCACAGATACGCAGTATTTT.

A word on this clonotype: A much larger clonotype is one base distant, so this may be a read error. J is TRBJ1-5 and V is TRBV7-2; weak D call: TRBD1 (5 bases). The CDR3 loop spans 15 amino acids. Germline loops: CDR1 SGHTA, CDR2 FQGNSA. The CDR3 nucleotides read TGTGCCTGCAGCTTAGGGGTACAGAGCAATCAGCCCCAGCATTTT. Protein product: CACSLGVQSNQPQHF.